One and the same sample provided the 27 T cell receptor beta chains below, sequenced in a study of molecular identifiers for immune sequencing clone quantification. TCRdb fed the PCR reads into MiXCR, producing one record per CDR3 protein. Of hundreds of thousands of distinct CDR3 sequences listed, 25% were seen once; the top ten hold around 0.78%. Sequencing was carried out using naive CD8+ T cells from blood, with Jurkat cell RNA spiked in. Regarding subset: FACS-sorted CD8+CD4-CCR7+CD45RA+ naive T cells. These receptor sequences come from a human donor in good health. Some libraries in this study had Jurkat cell RNA spiked in.

The sample holds a few counts of this clonotype. The chain has TRBV27 and TRBJ2-2; D possibly corresponds to TRBD2 (6 bases). The CDR3 spans 15 residues. Germline V gives CDR1 MNHEY, CDR2 SMNVEV (reference sequence). V was cut by 0 bases and J by 5 bases, with 10 bases left in between. CDR3 nucleotide sequence: TGTGCCAGCAGTTTATCCCCCCGGGGGACCGGGGAGCTGTTTTTT. Residues: CASSLSPRGTGELFF.

This clonotype was observed a handful of times. The rearrangement joins TRBV6-2 or TRBV6-3 to TRBJ2-5, with TRBD2 identical over 7 bases. The CDR3 runs 16 residues. CDR1 is MNHEY and CDR2 is SVGEGT in the germline V gene. The V and J ends lost 6 bases and 5 bases, in that order; junction bases with no gene match: 15. The CDR3 DNA sequence: TGTGCCAGCAGCCAACCCCCTTGGCGGGAGAGGGAGACCCAGTACTTC. This sequence encodes CASSQPPWRERETQYF.

To note about this clonotype: A much larger clonotype is one base distant, so this may be a read error. The CDR3 coding sequence is TGTGTCAGCAGCCATCCCAGGACCGGGGGCACTGAAGCTTTCTTT. Amino acids: CVSSHPRTGGTEAFF. This chain connects TRBV3-1 to TRBJ1-1, with D perhaps matching TRBD1 (5 bases). CDR1 is LGHDT and CDR2 is YNNKEL in the germline V gene (reference sequence). This CDR3 comprises 15 residues.

This clonotype was found a few times. This rearrangement joins TRBV4-3 to TRBJ2-5, with a possible D match to TRBD1 (6 bases). The germline CDR1 and CDR2 sequences are LGHNA and YSLEER. The CDR3 runs to 16 residues. Trimming pared 0 bases from V and 6 bases from J, leaving 17 bases between. CDR3 sequence reads: CASSQDNYQGKQTQYF. The DNA for the CDR3 is TGCGCCAGCAGCCAAGATAATTATCAGGGGAAGCAGACCCAGTACTTC.

The chain couples TRBV4-3 to TRBJ1-2; D remains unclear. The CDR3 runs 14 residues. The germline CDR1 and CDR2 sequences are LGHNA and YSLEER. V was clipped by 0 bases and J by 8 bases, with 13 bases between them. CDR3 nucleotide sequence: TGCGCCAGCAGCCAAGAATTAGGGTTCAGAGGCTACACCTTC. Translated: CASSQELGFRGYTF.

On this clonotype itself: At one end, the junction sequence differs from germline, possibly due to a read error. The DNA for the CDR3 is TGTGCCTGCAGTTACTCGATCGACAGGGGGCTGGCCGGGGCCAACGTCCTGACTTTC. This codes for CACSYSIDRGLAGANVLTF. The chain joins TRBV6-2 or TRBV6-3 to TRBJ2-6; TRBD1 matches at 10 bases. Germline V gives CDR1 MNHEY, CDR2 SVGEGT. This CDR3 contains 19 residues.

The chain couples TRBV27 to TRBJ2-7; D might be TRBD1 or TRBD2, each matching 5 bases. Trimming left V 1 base short and J 6 bases short, with 19 bases between. The CDR3 totals 16 residues. Germline CDR1 reads MNHEY; CDR2 reads SMNVEV (reference sequence). CDR3 residues: CASSLLGVVGASEQYF. The CDR3 DNA follows: TGTGCCAGCAGTTTATTGGGGGTCGTAGGGGCTAGCGAGCAGTACTTC.

Turning to this clonotype: A much larger clone lies one base from this, so it may be a read error. The chain joins TRBV10-3 to TRBJ1-1, with D unclear. The length of the CDR3 is 13 residues. Per the germline V gene, CDR1 is ENHRY and CDR2 is SYGVKD. CDR3 loop: CAVSLAPGTEAFF. CDR3 coding DNA: TGTGCCGTCAGTTTGGCCCCGGGGACTGAAGCTTTCTTT.

To note about this clonotype: This clone may be a read error of a much larger clone one base away. The chain links TRBV4-1 to TRBJ2-1; D is unresolved. The germline V gene encodes CDR1 MGHRA and CDR2 YSYEKL. CDR3 length equals 12 residues. The CDR3 region is CASSQDAGEPFF. The CDR3 DNA follows: TGCGCCAGCAGCCAAGATGCCGGTGAGCCGTTCTTC.

This clonotype was picked up a small number of times. The gene calls are TRBV6-1 and TRBJ1-3, with D possibly TRBD1 on 6 matching bases. Germline assignment: CDR1 MNHNS and CDR2 SASEGT. The germline V and J ends were trimmed by 5 bases and 0 bases, with 11 bases remaining between them. CDR3 length equals 15 residues. The CDR3 here is CASSQQGISGNTIYF. CDR3 bases: TGTGCCAGCAGTCAGCAGGGGATCTCTGGAAACACCATATATTTT.

This clonotype was seen at least ten times. V usage is TRBV14 and J usage is TRBJ1-2; D gene ambiguous. V dropped 4 bases and J dropped 5 bases, with 11 bases sitting between them. CDR1 and CDR2 (germline): SGHDN, FVKESK. The CDR3 length is 13 residues. CDR3 sequence: CASSPFEWYGYTF. In DNA form, the CDR3 reads TGTGCCAGCAGCCCGTTTGAGTGGTATGGCTACACCTTC.

The chain couples TRBV6-2 or TRBV6-3 to TRBJ1-1; weak D call: TRBD1 (5 bases). The CDR3 is 14 amino acids. V shed 5 bases and J shed 11 bases, with 21 bases lying between them. The V gene's germline CDR1 is MNHEY and CDR2 SVGEGT. The CDR3 here is CASSPAWQDTAAFF. The CDR3 bases are TGTGCCAGCAGTCCCGCTTGGCAGGACACTGCCGCTTTCTTT.

With respect to this clonotype: A single base separates this from a much larger clone, so it may be a read error. The V call is TRBV6-2 or TRBV6-3, the J call TRBJ2-5; tentative D call: TRBD2 (6 bases). The CDR3 covers 13 residues. V lost 10 bases, J lost 5 bases, and 17 bases lay in between. Per germline, CDR1 MNHEY and CDR2 SVGEGT. The CDR3: CATELSGSETQYF. The DNA of the CDR3 is TGTGCCACCGAGTTGAGCGGGTCTGAGACCCAGTACTTC.

The chain uses TRBV4-3 and TRBJ2-3; a possible D gene is TRBD2 (6 bases). Germline V gene sequence: CDR1 LGHNA, CDR2 YSLEER. V shed 0 bases and J shed 5 bases, with 12 bases lying between them. The CDR3 totals 15 residues. In nucleotides, the CDR3 is TGCGCCAGCAGCCAAGAGGCGCGGGGCCTAGATACGCAGTATTTT. Protein product: CASSQEARGLDTQYF.

This clonotype was seen at least ten times. This chain's CDR3 is CSASRTSGSFSIAYEQYF. The CDR3 DNA is TGCAGTGCTAGCCGGACTAGCGGGAGTTTCAGTATTGCCTACGAGCAGTACTTC. The rearrangement uses TRBV20-1 and TRBJ2-7; 13 positions match TRBD2. Per the germline V gene, CDR1 is DFQATT and CDR2 is SNEGSKA (reference sequence). This CDR3 has 18 residues. The ends lost 3 bases at V and 2 bases at J; junction bases unmatched: 13.

Regarding this clonotype: A much larger clone differs by one base, so this may be a read error. This rearrangement joins TRBV20-1 to TRBJ2-7, with 8 bases that match TRBD2. The CDR3 is 14 amino acids. The germline V gene encodes CDR1 DFQATT and CDR2 SNEGSKA (reference sequence). Germline trimming cut 0 bases from V and 4 bases from J; bases unmatched to any gene: 5. In nucleotides, the CDR3 is TGCAGTGCTAGAGATGCAACTAGCGGATACGAGCAGTACTTC. Translated: CSARDATSGYEQYF.

Ten or more counts support this clonotype. The chain carries TRBV28 and TRBJ2-3; D is unresolved. The CDR3 totals 12 residues. The V gene's germline CDR1 is MDHEN and CDR2 SYDVKM. The V gene lost 3 bases and the J gene lost 6 bases, with 7 bases spanning the gap. The CDR3, as DNA: TGTGCCAGCAGTTTCGGCGGCGATACGCAGTATTTT. Its protein product is CASSFGGDTQYF.

This clonotype was seen repeatedly, ten times or more. The gene calls are TRBV10-3 and TRBJ2-7; D is perhaps TRBD1 (6 bases). V lost 4 bases and J 3 bases, leaving 7 bases between the germline ends. This CDR3 has 12 amino acids. From germline, CDR1 is ENHRY and CDR2 SYGVKD. The CDR3 bases are TGTGCCATCAGTGTGGACAGCTACGAGCAGTACTTC. Its translation: CAISVDSYEQYF.

With regard to this clonotype: This CDR3 fails to terminate in the conserved phenylalanine or tryptophan, so it likely reflects a read error. The V call is TRBV20-1, the J call TRBJ2-7; 9 positions agree with TRBD2. The CDR3 totals 13 residues. Germline V gives CDR1 DFQATT, CDR2 SNEGSKA (reference sequence). V was pared by 4 bases and J by 2 bases, with 3 bases of the junction left unmatched. The CDR3 sequence is CSAKWTSAYEQYL. In DNA, the CDR3 is TGCAGTGCTAAGTGGACTAGCGCCTACGAGCAGTACCTC.

This clonotype has a count of ten or more. The V gene is TRBV20-1, the J gene TRBJ2-3, with D perhaps TRBD1 (6 bases). Trimming took off 0 bases at V and 2 bases at J, with 18 bases between the two ends. This CDR3 spans 17 amino acids. CDR1 is DFQATT and CDR2 is SNEGSKA in the germline V gene (reference sequence). The CDR3 region has the DNA TGCAGTGCTAGAGATAGCTTCAACAGGGTCCTCACAGATACGCAGTATTTT. It is translated as CSARDSFNRVLTDTQYF.

This clonotype was counted many times. The chain employs TRBV5-1 and TRBJ2-7, with no clear D. V lost 0 bases, J lost 5 bases, and 15 bases lay in between. The CDR3 is made up of 15 amino acids. Germline CDR1 reads SGHRS; CDR2 reads YFSETQ. CDR3 in amino acids: CASSLAGRAIDEQYF. Written as DNA, the CDR3 is TGCGCCAGCAGCTTGGCCGGTAGGGCGATTGACGAGCAGTACTTC. The whole variable domain, filled in from reference TRBV5-1 and TRBJ2-7, reads KAGVTQTPRYLIKTRGQQVTLSCSPISGHRSVSWYQQTPGQGLQFLFEYFSETQRNKGNFPGRFSGRQFSNSRSEMNVSTLELGDSALYLCASSLAGRAIDEQYFGPGTRLTVT.

This clonotype has ten or more counts. The V gene is TRBV6-5, the J gene TRBJ2-2, with D uncertain. The germline V and J ends were trimmed by 7 bases and 0 bases, with 9 bases remaining between them. CDR1 and CDR2 (germline): MNHEY, SVGAGI. This CDR3 comprises 14 residues. In nucleotides, the CDR3 is TGTGCCAGCAAAGAGTCCGCGAACACCGGGGAGCTGTTTTTT. This sequence encodes CASKESANTGELFF.

This clonotype was picked up one time. Being one base from a much bigger clone, this may be a read error. A read error is likely, as this CDR3 ends without the conserved phenylalanine or tryptophan. V is TRBV7-9 and J is TRBJ2-7, with 9 bases fitting TRBD1. From germline, CDR1 is SEHNR and CDR2 FQNEAQ (reference sequence). This CDR3 spans 13 amino acids. With 4 bases clipped from V and 6 bases from J, the junction kept 4 bases outside the gene matches. The CDR3 reads CASSSTGGIEQYS. CDR3 DNA: TGTGCCAGCAGCTCGACAGGGGGAATCGAGCAGTACTCC.

The V call is TRBV27, the J call TRBJ2-5; D possibly matches TRBD1 or TRBD2 (5 bases each). Germline V gene sequence: CDR1 MNHEY, CDR2 SMNVEV (reference sequence). V was pared by 6 bases and J by 5 bases, with 22 bases between. The CDR3 sequence is 16 residues long. CDR3 in amino acids: CASSPDLGAEEETQYF. The CDR3 DNA reads TGTGCCAGCAGCCCCGATCTCGGGGCAGAAGAGGAGACCCAGTACTTC.

This clonotype occurred many times. The CDR3 nucleotides are TGTGCCAGCCAGACCGGGAGTCGGTCTTCGTACGAGCAGTACTTC. This codes for CASQTGSRSSYEQYF. The chain has TRBV28 and TRBJ2-7; possibly TRBD2 for D (6 bases). The CDR3 runs 15 residues. Per germline, CDR1 MDHEN and CDR2 SYDVKM. V was clipped by 8 bases and J by 4 bases, with 21 bases between them.

On this clonotype itself: A much larger clone lies a single base off, so this may be a read error. The J gene is TRBJ1-1, the V gene TRBV5-1, with 7 bases lining up with TRBD1. CDR1 SGHRS and CDR2 YFSETQ come from the germline V gene. The CDR3 runs to 14 residues. The CDR3 DNA follows: TGCGCCAGCAGTCCGTCGACAGGGAGCACTGAAGATTTCTTT. This gives the protein CASSPSTGSTEDFF.

The chain employs TRBV12-3 or TRBV12-4 and TRBJ2-6; D not resolved. Between the trimmed V and J ends, which lost 2 bases and 0 bases, there was a span of 8 bases. The CDR3 sequence is 16 residues long. The CDR3, as DNA: TGTGCCAGCAGTTTATCCGGTTCCTCTGGGGCCAACGTCCTGACTTTC. Translation gives CASSLSGSSGANVLTF.